The sample holds many counts of the clone carrying this TCR beta chain. Its antigen is unknown. Individual TCR cDNA molecules each bore their own unique molecular identifier. TCRdb fed the 5' RACE reads into MiXCR, producing one record per CDR3 protein. This table holds 40,000 to 50,000 distinct CDR3 sequences, approximately 14% found once. This specimen belongs to a study of spatial heterogeneity in lung cancer. Study observations and caveats: There were more appearances of ubiquitous expanded tumor TCRs in blood at resection than at follow-up.

Germline V gene lookup returns CDR1 SNHLY and CDR2 FYNNEI. V lost 6 bases and J lost 1, with 1 base in between. The CDR3 covers 10 residues. As for time point: sample taken at primary tumor resection. Researchers sequenced whole RNA taken from tumor, nontumor lung or frozen PBMC without sorting. The receptor was isolated from a male donor with early-stage non-small cell lung cancer. The rearrangement links TRBV2 to TRBJ2-7; no reliable D call. The source material was PBMCs, sampled at surgery. CDR3 protein: CASRSYEQYF. CDR3 nucleotides: TGTGCCAGCAGATCCTACGAGCAGTACTTC.